Detailed here is one T cell receptor (beta chain). Its antigen remains unidentified. The ends were cut back, 5 bases at V and 9 bases at J, with 8 bases in the middle. Germline V gene sequence: CDR1 KGHSH, CDR2 LQKENI. CDR3 size: 11 residues. The sample belongs to a study of shared clonotypes between healthy human individuals. Study outcomes and limitations: Clonotype sharing across donors was expected to vary with sequencing depth.

For unsorted PBMC, roughly 270 ng DNA per replicate equaled roughly 28,000 T cell genomes. Authors' processing steps: As immunoSEQ supplied junction-only sequences (without quality scores), filtering differed. Measured with immunoSEQ multiplex PCR; TCRdb has only the in-frame clones, and not every one. The DNA gave D and trimming, while V, J and clone size come from that table. The table records some 530,000 clones, 70% to 80% of them present only once. This receptor was taken from a woman aged 40 to 50 in good health. Some clones in this sample may be carry-over from other donors' samples. The sequenced material came from PBMCs. The V call is TRBV18, the J call TRBJ2-1; possible D gene TRBD2, 5 bases. This chain's CDR3 is CASSDEGEQFF. DNA of the CDR3: TGTGCCAGCTCAGACGAGGGTGAGCAGTTCTTC.